Following are 7 T cell receptor beta chains from one sample sequenced in a study of cytomegalovirus exposure and HLA in healthy donors (dated 2017 in TCRdb). The library was obtained by the immunoSEQ multiplex PCR assay. For the multiplex PCR, a mixture combining 60 forward primers for TCR Vbeta segments and 13 reverse primers for TCR Jbeta segments was used. TCRdb carries this immuneACCESS record with in-frame sequences only. Its versions omit some clonotypes, under half of them owing to an unresolved V gene in the studies checked, with the rest unexplained. Across this sample there are 170,000 or so clones, with 60% to 85% seen only once. Around 3.2% of the sample is in the top ten clones. Sequenced: PBMCs. The receptor source for this set is a woman between 45 and 60 years old in good health and CMV-seropositive.

The CDR3 bases are TGTGCCAGCAGCTCTTACAGAAACAATGAGCAGTTCTTC. Protein sequence: CASSSYRNNEQFF. This chain joins TRBV7-6 and TRBJ2-1; no firm D call. This CDR3 contains 13 residues. V was pared by 4 bases and J by 5 bases, with 9 bases between. The germline CDR1 and CDR2 sequences are SGHVS and FNYEAQ.

The genes are TRBV7-6 and TRBJ2-1; D uncertain. This CDR3 is 12 amino acids long. Looked up from germline, CDR1 is SGHVS and CDR2 is FNYEAQ. Trimming took 1 base from V and 9 from J, leaving 7 bases between them. The CDR3 DNA follows: TGTGCCAGCAGCTTAGGTGAGGCTGAGCAGTTCTTC. Protein: CASSLGEAEQFF. The full variable domain, completed using reference TRBV7-6 and TRBJ2-1, is GAGVSQSPRYKVTKRGQDVALRCDPISGHVSLYWYRQALGQGPEFLTYFNYEAQQDKSGLPNDRFSAERPEGSISTLTIQRTEQRDSAMYRCASSLGEAEQFFGPGTRLTVL.

The rearrangement joins TRBV9 to TRBJ2-1; D is unclear. The CDR3 loop spans 16 amino acids. Germline values: CDR1 SGDLS, CDR2 YYNGEE. V gave up 3 bases and J gave up 2 bases, with 15 bases separating them. CDR3 amino acids: CASSEKSAATYNEQFF. The CDR3 DNA sequence: TGTGCCAGCAGCGAAAAGAGTGCGGCCACCTACAATGAGCAGTTCTTC.

With regard to this clone: A junction boundary mismatches the germline segment, possibly from a read error. The V and J genes are TRBV20-1 and TRBJ1-1; D is undetermined. The CDR3 has 9 amino acids. Germline lookup yields CDR1 DFQATT and CDR2 SNEGSKA (reference sequence). The CDR3: CSANSEAFF. CDR3 coding DNA: TGCAGTGCTAACAGTGAAGCTTTCTTT.

CDR3 DNA sequence: TGTGCCAGCAGTGAATACCTCAGCGGGGATACAGATACGCAGTATTTT. It yields the protein CASSEYLSGDTDTQYF. The V gene is TRBV25-1, the J gene TRBJ2-3, with 7 positions matching TRBD2. Germline trimming cut 0 bases from V and 3 bases from J; bases unmatched to any gene: 6. This CDR3 is 16 amino acids long. CDR1 is MGHDK, CDR2 SYGVNS, per germline. The whole variable domain, filled in from reference TRBV25-1 and TRBJ2-3, reads EADIYQTPRYLVIGTGKKITLECSQTMGHDKMYWYQQDPGMELHLIHYSYGVNSTEKGDLSSESTVSRIRTEHFPLTLESARPSHTSQYLCASSEYLSGDTDTQYFGPGTRLTVL.

The chain uses TRBV6-4 and TRBJ1-2; D call uncertain. The CDR3 runs 15 residues. From germline, CDR1 is MRHNA and CDR2 SNTAGT. V lost 2 bases to trimming and J lost 8 bases, with 18 bases between them. CDR3 sequence reads: CASSDPNPPLEGYTF. For the CDR3, the DNA is TGTGCCAGCAGTGACCCTAACCCCCCTTTGGAGGGCTACACCTTC.

The chain recombines TRBV7-2 with TRBJ2-7; D is undetermined. The CDR3 spans 14 residues. Germline loops: CDR1 SGHTA, CDR2 FQGNSA. V was trimmed by 0 bases and J by 1 base, leaving 7 bases between them. The CDR3 nucleotides are TGTGCCAGCAGCTTAGCGGGCTCGTCCTACGAGCAGTACTTC. Translating gives CASSLAGSSYEQYF. Looking up the rest from reference TRBV7-2 and TRBJ2-7 gives the full variable domain: GAGVSQSPSNKVTEKGKDVELRCDPISGHTALYWYRQSLGQGLEFLIYFQGNSAPDKSGLPSDRFSAERTGGSVSTLTIQRTQQEDSAVYLCASSLAGSSYEQYFGPGTRLTVT.